This record concerns one T cell receptor (beta chain) sequence. The germline CDR1 and CDR2 sequences are LNHDA and SQIVND (reference sequence). Trimming shortened V by 5 bases and J by 6 bases, and 13 bases separated the two germline ends. The CDR3 is made up of 13 amino acids. This specimen belongs to a study of blood T cell repertoires in COVID-19. The wider study: T cells, B-cell-depleted T cells, or PBMCs supplied cDNA or gDNA.

TCRdb keeps only in-frame clones here, not all; method: immunoSEQ multiplex PCR. In the table there are approximately 97,000 clones, around nine tenths of which are singletons. This receptor was obtained from a man aged 45 to 65 with COVID-19, enrolled during active disease. This chain joins TRBV19 and TRBJ1-1, with D perhaps TRBD1 (5 bases). Sequencing input: peripheral blood. DNA of the CDR3: TGTGCCAGTAGTTCACAGGTTCTTGCTGAAGCTTTCTTT. It is translated as CASSSQVLAEAFF.